These 10 T cell receptor beta chains share one sample of origin, sequenced in a study of CD8 T cells in ankylosing spondylitis. TCRdb re-called the 5' RACE reads with MiXCR, one entry per CDR3 protein. The sample holds about 150,000 distinct CDR3 sequences; roughly 44% are singletons and the top ten take nearly 15%. The sequenced sample consisted of synovial fluid, either unsorted or a sorted T cell fraction (not recorded which). These receptors all stem from a male donor with ankylosing spondylitis.

A single count supports this clonotype. The chain uses TRBV27 and TRBJ1-5; D gene unclear. The V end lost 5 bases, the J end lost 11 bases, and 19 bases lay between the germline ends. CDR1 is MNHEY and CDR2 is SMNVEV in the germline V gene (reference sequence). The CDR3 extends over 14 amino acids. In nucleotides, the CDR3 is TGTGCCAGCAGTCCCTGGGCCTTCGCCGGAGCCCAGCATTTT. Translating gives CASSPWAFAGAQHF.

The V call is TRBV5-4, the J call TRBJ1-6, with 9 positions matching TRBD1. Germline V gives CDR1 SGHNT, CDR2 YYREEE (reference sequence). CDR3 length: 16 residues. V shed 3 bases and J 8 bases; nucleotides not matched to a gene: 9. CDR3 sequence reads: CASSYRGLGADSPLHF. CDR3 coding DNA: TGTGCCAGCAGCTACAGGGGGCTCGGAGCTGATTCACCCCTCCACTTT. The full variable domain, with the rest looked up from reference TRBV5-4 and TRBJ1-6, is ETGVTQSPTHLIKTRGQQVTLRCSSQSGHNTVSWYQQALGQGPQFIFQYYREEENGRGNFPPRFSGLQFPNYSSELNVNALELDDSALYLCASSYRGLGADSPLHFGNGTRLTVT.

The J gene is TRBJ2-3, the V gene TRBV7-9; 7 positions agree with TRBD2. Losses at the gene ends were 5 bases for V and 3 bases for J; bases not matched to a gene: 11. The length of the CDR3 is 16 residues. CDR1 is SEHNR and CDR2 is FQNEAQ in the germline V gene (reference sequence). The CDR3 protein is CASSPETTSSTDTQYF. In nucleotides, the CDR3 is TGTGCCAGCAGCCCCGAGACGACTAGCTCTACAGATACGCAGTATTTT.

The chain recombines TRBV4-1 with TRBJ2-1; tentatively, D is TRBD2 (5 bases). The CDR3 loop spans 14 amino acids. Germline assignment: CDR1 MGHRA and CDR2 YSYEKL. V was cut by 0 bases and J by 8 bases, with 11 bases left in between. CDR3 DNA: TGCGCCAGCAGCCAAGAATTTCCTAGCCATGAGCAGTTCTTC. The encoded protein is CASSQEFPSHEQFF.

This clonotype came up many times. The genes are TRBV28 and TRBJ1-5; D ambiguous. V gave up 8 bases and J gave up 5 bases, with 10 bases separating them. Germline V gene sequence: CDR1 MDHEN, CDR2 SYDVKM. The CDR3 totals 12 residues. The CDR3 here is CASGATDQPQHF. CDR3 bases: TGTGCCAGCGGAGCAACGGATCAGCCCCAGCATTTT.

This chain links TRBV7-2 with TRBJ1-5; unclear D gene. Trimming removed 4 bases from V and 0 bases from J, with 10 bases in between. Germline V gene data show CDR1 as SGHTA and CDR2 as FQGNSA. This CDR3 region has 15 residues. CDR3: CASSSLASSNQPQHF. The CDR3 DNA is TGTGCCAGCAGCTCCCTCGCTTCTAGCAATCAGCCCCAGCATTTT.

The rearrangement uses TRBV5-1 and TRBJ2-1; TRBD1 agrees at 10 bases. CDR1 and CDR2 (germline): SGHRS, YFSETQ. The CDR3 runs to 16 residues. V lost 1 base, J lost 7 bases, and 8 bases stayed unmatched. CDR3 DNA sequence: TGCGCCAGCAGCTTGTGGGGGACAGGGGTGAGAAATGAGCAGTTCTTC. Encoded protein: CASSLWGTGVRNEQFF.

This chain joins TRBV15 and TRBJ2-2; tentatively, D is TRBD2 (6 bases). The germline V and J ends were trimmed by 4 bases and 8 bases, with 26 bases remaining between them. Germline CDR1 and CDR2: LNHNV and YYDKDF (reference sequence). This CDR3 is built from 18 residues. Here the CDR3 DNA reads TGTGCCACCAGCACCCCGTTTCTCAGGGAGGCATTACAGGGGGAGCTGTTTTTT. The encoded protein is CATSTPFLREALQGELFF.

This clonotype has ten or more counts. The chain uses TRBV28 and TRBJ1-1; no firm D call. Deletions cut 2 bases from V and 4 bases from J, with 8 bases between. Germline V gene sequence: CDR1 MDHEN, CDR2 SYDVKM. The CDR3 has 13 residues. In nucleotides, the CDR3 is TGTGCCAGCAGTTTAATAGGCGGCACTGAAGCTTTCTTT. Residues: CASSLIGGTEAFF.

The chain is built from TRBV6-1 and TRBJ1-2; 7 bases are shared with TRBD1. V dropped 0 bases and J dropped 4; count of bases not matched to a gene: 5. Germline V gene data show CDR1 as MNHNS and CDR2 as SASEGT. The CDR3 is made up of 15 amino acids. This CDR3 reads CASSEAGGGAYGYTF. DNA of the CDR3: TGTGCCAGCAGTGAAGCGGGAGGGGGCGCCTATGGCTACACCTTC.